This T cell receptor beta chain emerged from a study of shared clonotypes between healthy human individuals. Notes on the study in general: Sequencing depth was a factor that was expected to affect clonotype sharing among donors. Only blood samples were collected, and tissue repertoires likely differ. The study found lower generation probabilities in non-shared clonotypes than in those shared by all four donors.

The data were produced by immunoSEQ multiplex PCR, yet TCRdb's version contains in-frame clones alone and is incomplete. The sample has about 580,000 clones; about 98% are singletons. Of note for this clone: Its antigen remains unidentified.

With 0 bases removed from V and 2 bases from J, the gap between germline ends came to 6 bases. The germline CDR1 and CDR2 sequences are SGDLS and YYNGEE. This CDR3 region has 13 residues. The naive CD8 subset, CD45RO-negative cells positively selected for CCR7, excluded terminally differentiated effector memory CD45RA+ cells. The rearrangement uses TRBV9 and TRBJ2-7; D is unresolved. This clonotype was obtained from a man aged 30-40 years in good health. The source material was naive CD8+ T cells sorted from blood. The CDR3 protein is CASSVVPPYEQYF. The CDR3 bases are TGTGCCAGCAGCGTAGTCCCCCCCTACGAGCAGTACTTC.